This entry lists 6 T cell receptor beta chains sequenced from one sample in a study of identical twins (dated by TCRdb to 2016 to 2017). Library creation used 5' RACE. The sequencer listed for this sample is Illumina HiSeq 2000. TCRdb took the public reads, trimmed them with fastp at Q25, ran MiXCR for clone calling and kept in-frame beta chains. Entries that share a CDR3 protein sequence are merged under the most common genes and DNA. Across this sample there are about 890,000 distinct CDR3 sequences, with 12% seen only once. The ten largest make up 1.5% to 2% of the sample. These sequences were also reported in another study, on yellow fever vaccine responses in identical twins.

Sequencing used PBMCs. The receptors come from a young woman in good health.

This clonotype has a handful of counts. The chain couples TRBV19 to TRBJ1-2; D may be TRBD1 (6 bases). The CDR3 is 15 residues long. The V end was cut by 8 bases, the J end by 3 bases, with 19 bases between. Germline CDR1 LNHDA, CDR2 SQIVND (reference sequence). CDR3 sequence (DNA): TGTGCCAGTCAGCGGGTGAGCAGGGGTGACTATGGCTACACCTTC. It specifies CASQRVSRGDYGYTF.

This clonotype has a handful of counts. CDR3 protein: CASSYGGGILEQYF. In DNA, the CDR3 is TGTGCCAGCAGCTATGGGGGGGGGATCCTTGAGCAGTACTTC. The chain combines TRBV28 with TRBJ2-7; 7 nucleotides agree with TRBD2. V shed 6 bases, J shed 7 bases, and the junction held 12 bases outside the gene matches. The CDR3 consists of 14 residues. Germline CDR1 MDHEN, CDR2 SYDVKM.

The chain has TRBV2 and TRBJ1-1; D unresolved. Looked up from germline, CDR1 is SNHLY and CDR2 is FYNNEI. Trimming took 7 bases from V and 3 from J, leaving 12 bases between them. This CDR3 has 13 amino acids. The CDR3 DNA sequence: TGTGCCAGCAATGGACTCGGGGACACTGAAGCTTTCTTT. This encodes CASNGLGDTEAFF.

The table lists this clonotype with a few counts. The chain has TRBV6-5 and TRBJ2-7, with D perhaps matching TRBD2 (5 bases). CDR3 length: 14 amino acids. Germline V gives CDR1 MNHEY, CDR2 SVGAGI. Between the trimmed V and J ends, which lost 6 bases and 1 base, there was a span of 13 bases. The CDR3 protein is CASRYLRESYEQYF. The CDR3 nucleotides are TGTGCCAGCAGATACCTTCGGGAATCCTACGAGCAGTACTTC.

This clonotype was picked up a small number of times. V and J are TRBV12-3 or TRBV12-4 and TRBJ1-2, with D possibly TRBD1 on 5 matching bases. The CDR3 consists of 15 residues. V was cut by 4 bases and J by 8 bases, with 20 bases left in between. CDR3 in DNA: TGTGCCAGCAGTTCACCCACCCTGTGGGGGGGGGGCTACACCTTC. This encodes CASSSPTLWGGGYTF.

V gene TRBV6-1 combines with J gene TRBJ2-5; D possibly uses TRBD1 or TRBD2 (5 bases each). Per germline, CDR1 MNHNS and CDR2 SASEGT. This CDR3 spans 15 amino acids. V lost 6 bases and J 7 bases, leaving 21 bases between the germline ends. The DNA for the CDR3 is TGTGCCAGCAGCTCCGGGACGGATAAGAGTGGGACCCAGTACTTC. Its protein product is CASSSGTDKSGTQYF.